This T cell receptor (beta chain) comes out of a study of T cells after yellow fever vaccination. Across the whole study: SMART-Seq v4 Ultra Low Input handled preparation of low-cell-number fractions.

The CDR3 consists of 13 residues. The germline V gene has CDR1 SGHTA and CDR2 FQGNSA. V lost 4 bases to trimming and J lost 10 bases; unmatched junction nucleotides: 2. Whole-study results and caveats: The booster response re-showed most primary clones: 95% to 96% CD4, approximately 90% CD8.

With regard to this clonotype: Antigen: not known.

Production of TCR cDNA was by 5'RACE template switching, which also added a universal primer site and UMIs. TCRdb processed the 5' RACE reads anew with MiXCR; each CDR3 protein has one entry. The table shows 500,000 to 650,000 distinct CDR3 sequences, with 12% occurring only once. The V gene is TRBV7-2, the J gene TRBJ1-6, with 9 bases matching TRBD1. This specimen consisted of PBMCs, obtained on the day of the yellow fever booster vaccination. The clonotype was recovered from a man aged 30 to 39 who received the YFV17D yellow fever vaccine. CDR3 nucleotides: TGTGCCAGCAGCTCAACAGGGGGCTCACCCCTCCACTTT. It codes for CASSSTGGSPLHF.